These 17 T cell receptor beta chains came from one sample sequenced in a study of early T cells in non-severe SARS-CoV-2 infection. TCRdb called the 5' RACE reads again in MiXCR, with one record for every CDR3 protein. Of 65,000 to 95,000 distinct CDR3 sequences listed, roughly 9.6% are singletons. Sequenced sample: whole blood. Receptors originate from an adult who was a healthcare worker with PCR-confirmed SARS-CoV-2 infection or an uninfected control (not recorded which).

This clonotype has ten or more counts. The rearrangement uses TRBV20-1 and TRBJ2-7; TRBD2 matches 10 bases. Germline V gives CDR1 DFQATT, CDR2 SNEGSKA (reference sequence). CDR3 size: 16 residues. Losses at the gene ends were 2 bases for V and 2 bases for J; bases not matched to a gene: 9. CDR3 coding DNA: TGCAGTGCTAGAATCCTAGCGGGAGCTTCGGCCTACGAGCAGTACTTC. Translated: CSARILAGASAYEQYF.

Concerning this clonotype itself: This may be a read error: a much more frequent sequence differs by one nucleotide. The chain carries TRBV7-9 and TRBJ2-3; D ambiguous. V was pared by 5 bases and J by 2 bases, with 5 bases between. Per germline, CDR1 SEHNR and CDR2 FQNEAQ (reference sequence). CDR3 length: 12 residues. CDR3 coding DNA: TGTGCCAGCAGCACAACCACAGATACGCAGTATTTT. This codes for CASSTTTDTQYF.

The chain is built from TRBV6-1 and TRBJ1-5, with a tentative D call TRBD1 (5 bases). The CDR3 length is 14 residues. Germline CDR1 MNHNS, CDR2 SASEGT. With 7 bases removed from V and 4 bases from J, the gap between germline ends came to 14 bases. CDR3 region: CASKRDFTNQPQHF. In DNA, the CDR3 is TGTGCCAGCAAGCGGGACTTCACAAATCAGCCCCAGCATTTT.

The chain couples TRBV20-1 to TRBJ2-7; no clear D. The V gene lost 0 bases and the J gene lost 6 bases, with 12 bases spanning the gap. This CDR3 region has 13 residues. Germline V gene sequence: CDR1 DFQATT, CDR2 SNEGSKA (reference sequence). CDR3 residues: CSARDLQSSEQYF. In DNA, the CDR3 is TGCAGTGCTAGAGATCTTCAATCCAGCGAGCAGTACTTC.

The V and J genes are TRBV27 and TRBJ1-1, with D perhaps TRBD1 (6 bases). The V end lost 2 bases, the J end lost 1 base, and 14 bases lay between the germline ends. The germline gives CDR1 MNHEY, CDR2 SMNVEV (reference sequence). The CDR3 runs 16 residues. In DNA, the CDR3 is TGTGCCAGCAGTTTAGCTTTCGCGGACAGGAACACTGAAGCTTTCTTT. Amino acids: CASSLAFADRNTEAFF.

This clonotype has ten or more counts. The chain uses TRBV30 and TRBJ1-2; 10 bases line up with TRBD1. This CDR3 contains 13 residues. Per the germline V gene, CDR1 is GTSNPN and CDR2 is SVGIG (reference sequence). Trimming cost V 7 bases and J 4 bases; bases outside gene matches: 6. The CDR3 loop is CAYDRGRSYGYTF. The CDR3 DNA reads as TGTGCCTACGACAGGGGGCGAAGCTATGGCTACACCTTC. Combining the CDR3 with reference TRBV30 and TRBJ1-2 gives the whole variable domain SQTIHQWPATLVQPVGSPLSLECTVEGTSNPNLYWYRQAAGRGLQLLFYSVGIGQISSEVPQNLSASRPQDRQFILSSKKLLLSDSGFYLCAYDRGRSYGYTFGSGTRLTVV.

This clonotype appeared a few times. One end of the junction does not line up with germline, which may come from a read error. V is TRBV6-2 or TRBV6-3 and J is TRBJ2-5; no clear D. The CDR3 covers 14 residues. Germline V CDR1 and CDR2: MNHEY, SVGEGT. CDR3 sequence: CASSYSTGQKTQYF. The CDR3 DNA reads TGTGCCAGCAGTTACTCCACCGGCCAAAAGACCCAGTACTTC.

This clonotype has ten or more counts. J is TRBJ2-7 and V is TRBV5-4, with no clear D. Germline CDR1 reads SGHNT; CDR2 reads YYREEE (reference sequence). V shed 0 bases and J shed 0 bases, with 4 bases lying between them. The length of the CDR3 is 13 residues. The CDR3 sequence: CASSLVSSYEQYF. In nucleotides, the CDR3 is TGTGCCAGCAGCTTGGTCAGCTCCTACGAGCAGTACTTC.

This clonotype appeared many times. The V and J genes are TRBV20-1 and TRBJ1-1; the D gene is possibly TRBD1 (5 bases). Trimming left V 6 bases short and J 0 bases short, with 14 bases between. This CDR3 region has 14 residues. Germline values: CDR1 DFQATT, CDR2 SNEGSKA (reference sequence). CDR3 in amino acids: CSAGAGDMNTEAFF. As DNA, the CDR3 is TGCAGTGCAGGGGCAGGAGACATGAACACTGAAGCTTTCTTT.

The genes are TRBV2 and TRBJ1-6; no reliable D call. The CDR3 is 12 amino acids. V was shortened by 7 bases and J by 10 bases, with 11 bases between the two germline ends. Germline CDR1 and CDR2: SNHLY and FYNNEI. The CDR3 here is CASKTGGSPLHF. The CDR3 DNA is TGTGCCAGCAAAACCGGAGGCTCACCCCTCCACTTT. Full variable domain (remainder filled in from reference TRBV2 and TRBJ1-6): EPEVTQTPSHQVTQMGQEVILRCVPISNHLYFYWYRQILGQKVEFLVSFYNNEISEKSEIFDDQFSVERPDGSNFTLKIRSTKLEDSAMYFCASKTGGSPLHFGNGTRLTVT.

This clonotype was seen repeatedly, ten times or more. CDR3 nucleotides: TGTGCCAGCAGTTTCGACTATGTTCAGCCCCAGCATTTT. Translating it yields CASSFDYVQPQHF. The genes are TRBV12-3 or TRBV12-4 and TRBJ1-5; D unresolved. The CDR3 sequence is 13 residues long. The V and J ends lost 3 bases and 6 bases respectively, with 9 bases between them.

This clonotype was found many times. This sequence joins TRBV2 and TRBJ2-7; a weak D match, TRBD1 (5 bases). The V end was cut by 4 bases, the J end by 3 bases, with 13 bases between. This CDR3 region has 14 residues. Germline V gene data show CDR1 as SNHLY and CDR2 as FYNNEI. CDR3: CASSAIQGYYEQYF. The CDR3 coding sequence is TGTGCCAGCAGTGCGATTCAGGGCTACTACGAGCAGTACTTC.

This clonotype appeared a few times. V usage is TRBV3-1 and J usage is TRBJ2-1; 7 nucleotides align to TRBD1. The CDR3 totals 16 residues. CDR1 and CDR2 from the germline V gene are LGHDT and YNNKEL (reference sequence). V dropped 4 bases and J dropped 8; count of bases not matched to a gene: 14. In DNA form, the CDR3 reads TGTGCCAGCAGCCCTAGAGACAGGGTTCGCAAAGATGAGCAGTTCTTC. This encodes CASSPRDRVRKDEQFF.

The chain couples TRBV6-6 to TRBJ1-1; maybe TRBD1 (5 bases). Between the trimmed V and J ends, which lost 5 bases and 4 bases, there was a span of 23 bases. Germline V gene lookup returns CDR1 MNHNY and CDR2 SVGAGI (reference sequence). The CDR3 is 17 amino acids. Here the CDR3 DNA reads TGTGCCAGCAGTACCGGGTTCTCGAAGTTGGGACGCACTGAAGCTTTCTTT. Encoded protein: CASSTGFSKLGRTEAFF.

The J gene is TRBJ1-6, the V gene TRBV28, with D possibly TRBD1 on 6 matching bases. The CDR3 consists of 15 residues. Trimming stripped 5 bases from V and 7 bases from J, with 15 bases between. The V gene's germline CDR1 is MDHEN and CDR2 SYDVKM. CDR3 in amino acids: CASSIQGRLNSPLHF. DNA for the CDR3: TGTGCCAGCAGTATACAGGGCAGGTTAAATTCACCCCTCCACTTT.

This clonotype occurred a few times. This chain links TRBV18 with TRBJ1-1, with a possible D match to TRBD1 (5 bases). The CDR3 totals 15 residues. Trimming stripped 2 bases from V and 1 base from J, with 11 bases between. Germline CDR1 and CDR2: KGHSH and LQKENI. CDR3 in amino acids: CASSPGAGQNTEAFF. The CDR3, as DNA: TGTGCCAGCTCACCAGGAGCTGGACAGAACACTGAAGCTTTCTTT.

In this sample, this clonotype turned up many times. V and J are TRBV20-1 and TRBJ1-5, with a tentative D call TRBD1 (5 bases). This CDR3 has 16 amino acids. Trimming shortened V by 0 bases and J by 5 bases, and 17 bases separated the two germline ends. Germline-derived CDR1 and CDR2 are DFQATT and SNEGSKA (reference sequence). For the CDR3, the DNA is TGCAGTGCTAGAGATCGGATGAGGGGCCACGATCAGCCCCAGCATTTT. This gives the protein CSARDRMRGHDQPQHF.